This T cell receptor beta chain was documented in a study of shared clonotypes between healthy human individuals. CDR1 is SNHLY, CDR2 FYNNEI, per germline. J was trimmed by 3 bases and V by 7 bases; bases with no gene match: 7. This CDR3 is 14 amino acids long. Sequencing was performed with immunoSEQ multiplex PCR; in TCRdb, only in-frame clones are kept and a portion is missing. The repertoire holds around 720,000 clones, around 78% seen once, with 1.5% to 2% in the top ten. The TCR comes from a woman under 40 in good health. The gene calls are TRBV2 and TRBJ2-5; 8 nucleotides align to TRBD2. Sequencing was carried out using memory CD4+ T cells sorted from blood. Noted subset: CD45RA-negative fraction. The CDR3 here is CASNEVAGKETQYF. CDR3 coding DNA: TGTGCCAGCAATGAGGTAGCGGGAAAAGAGACCCAGTACTTC.